This paragraph reports one T cell receptor (beta chain). Its specificity is unknown. The source of the sample is a study of cytomegalovirus exposure and HLA in healthy donors. 13 Jbeta primers and 60 Vbeta primers were used for the PCR. Original processing notes: A later analysis tallied about 80 million unique TCR beta chains, around 11 million of them shared. Sequenced by immunoSEQ multiplex PCR; TCRdb stores in-frame clones only, minus some. The D gene and trimming were derived from the DNA, and the V and J assignments and clone size from that table. This sample has 98,000 or so clones, with about three quarters found just once. Study-wide points: In a later analysis, CMV-associated beta chains were mostly HLA-associated, it appeared.

Germline loops: CDR1 LNHDA, CDR2 SQIVND (reference sequence). The ends were cut back, 0 bases at V and 7 bases at J, with 21 bases in the middle. This CDR3 is built from 18 residues. The sequenced sample consisted of PBMCs. The gene calls are TRBV19 and TRBJ1-4; D possibly corresponds to TRBD1 (6 bases). This sequence was found in a human donor in good health. CDR3 amino acids: CASSIDLVRTEKIEKLFF. CDR3 coding DNA: TGTGCCAGTAGTATAGATCTCGTTCGGACAGAAAAAATTGAAAAACTGTTTTTT.